This T cell receptor beta chain was recovered during a study of T cell responses to AZD1222 COVID-19 vaccine. General study results and limits: The number of AZD1222 recipients seropositive at baseline was only five to seven. In a largely white British group with more females than males, clonal diversity was possibly underestimated. Regions 160-218 and 743-854 dominated among vaccine-associated CD4 TCRs spanning spike. With two AZD1222 doses given, Spike-specific TCR breadth and depth both rose.

Produced via immunoSEQ multiplex PCR; TCRdb's table is partial and in-frame only. Of 75,000 to 100,000 clones in the sample, 85% to 95% were seen once. CDR1 and CDR2 (germline): MNHNY, SVGAGI (reference sequence). V lost 5 bases and J 0 bases, leaving 17 bases between the germline ends. The length of the CDR3 is 17 residues. For this clone: Its target is unknown.

The specimen comprised peripheral blood, sampled on day 0 of AZD1222 vaccination. The sequence derives from an adult in good health. This chain links TRBV6-6 with TRBJ1-3; possibly TRBD1 for D (5 bases). The CDR3 bases are TGTGCCAGCAGTCAACCCGTGGGGGGATTCTCTGGAAACACCATATATTTT. Protein sequence: CASSQPVGGFSGNTIYF.